The T cell receptor (beta chain) described here comes from a study of technical replicates of blood from a handful of donors. Germline V gene lookup returns CDR1 MGHRA and CDR2 YSYEKL. V gave up 0 bases and J gave up 4 bases, with 9 bases separating them. This CDR3 is built from 14 residues. The method was immunoSEQ multiplex PCR; TCRdb's version includes in-frame clones alone and lacks a portion of them. This table holds roughly 62,000 clones, about 95% found once. Sequenced sample: PBMCs. This TCR came from a human donor in good health. Some clones in this sample may be carry-over from other donors' samples. The chain employs TRBV4-1 and TRBJ1-2; D is ambiguous. The CDR3 sequence: CASSQDRGTYGYTF. DNA of the CDR3: TGCGCCAGCAGCCAAGATCGGGGAACCTATGGCTACACCTTC.